The 27 T cell receptor beta chains given below trace back to one sample, sequenced in a study of glioma-infiltrating T cells after dendritic cell vaccination. Produced via immunoSEQ multiplex PCR; TCRdb's table is partial and in-frame only. The sample contains around 90,000 clones, roughly three quarters of which appear only once. This specimen consisted of blood, obtained before dendritic cell vaccination. The source of these receptors is a human donor with glioblastoma.

This clone was detected ten times or more. This chain links TRBV10-1 with TRBJ2-7, with D tentatively TRBD1 (7 bases). The germline V and J ends were trimmed by 6 bases and 2 bases, with 14 bases remaining between them. Germline assignment: CDR1 WNHNN and CDR2 SYGVQD (reference sequence). CDR3 size: 14 residues. The CDR3 bases are TGCGCCAGCAGGGAGGGGACAGACACCTACGAGCAGTACTTC. It specifies CASREGTDTYEQYF.

The V call is TRBV6-5, the J call TRBJ2-5, with D unresolved. Germline V gene sequence: CDR1 MNHEY, CDR2 SVGAGI. The V end lost 9 bases, the J end lost 3 bases, and 14 bases lay between the germline ends. The CDR3 has 13 amino acids. The DNA of the CDR3 is TGTGCCAGTCGAAAAGAGGCCGAAGAGACCCAGTACTTC. This translates into CASRKEAEETQYF.

J is TRBJ2-1 and V is TRBV19, with TRBD2 identical over 7 bases. Unmatched junction bases numbered 14, after V lost 3 bases and J lost 9 bases. This CDR3 has 16 amino acids. Germline lookup yields CDR1 LNHDA and CDR2 SQIVND (reference sequence). The CDR3 sequence: CASSIGLAAYNSEQFF. Written as DNA, the CDR3 is TGTGCCAGTAGTATCGGGCTAGCGGCCTACAATAGTGAGCAGTTCTTC.

The chain carries TRBV7-3 and TRBJ2-1, with a possible D match to TRBD2 (5 bases). Trimming stripped 5 bases from V and 8 bases from J, with 10 bases between. Germline assignment: CDR1 SGHTA and CDR2 FQGTGA. The length of the CDR3 is 12 residues. CDR3 in DNA: TGTGCCAGCAGCCCCACCGGGGATGAGCAGTTCTTC. It specifies CASSPTGDEQFF.

The chain has TRBV29-1 and TRBJ2-3; TRBD2 agrees at 7 bases. Losses at the gene ends were 0 bases for V and 2 bases for J; bases not matched to a gene: 5. The CDR3 covers 15 residues. Germline V gene lookup returns CDR1 SQVTM and CDR2 ANQGSEA. This CDR3 is CSVEEPRDYTDTQYF. CDR3 nucleotides: TGCAGCGTTGAAGAACCCCGGGACTACACAGATACGCAGTATTTT.

This sequence joins TRBV7-2 and TRBJ1-2; the match to TRBD1 covers 7 bases. The ends lost 6 bases at V and 4 bases at J; junction bases unmatched: 8. The CDR3 loop spans 14 amino acids. The germline CDR1 and CDR2 sequences are SGHTA and FQGNSA. The CDR3 region is CASRPGTESYGYTF. The CDR3 coding sequence is TGTGCCAGCAGACCAGGGACAGAGTCCTATGGCTACACCTTC.

The genes are TRBV6-5 and TRBJ2-1; 8 nucleotides line up with TRBD2. Germline values: CDR1 MNHEY, CDR2 SVGAGI. The ends lost 8 bases at V and 2 bases at J; junction bases unmatched: 5. The CDR3 extends over 14 amino acids. For the CDR3, the DNA is TGTGCCAGCTCGCTAGCGGGTACCTACAATGAGCAGTTCTTC. Protein: CASSLAGTYNEQFF.

This chain connects TRBV5-1 to TRBJ2-7; TRBD2 might be the D (6 bases). The CDR3 extends over 15 amino acids. V lost 4 bases and J lost 0, with 14 bases in between. From germline, CDR1 is SGHRS and CDR2 YFSETQ. The CDR3 here is CASSLDHGGSYEQYF. The CDR3 nucleotides read TGCGCCAGCAGCCTTGACCACGGGGGCTCCTACGAGCAGTACTTC.

The chain joins TRBV7-8 to TRBJ2-7, with D possibly TRBD1 on 6 matching bases. Germline V gene lookup returns CDR1 SGHVS and CDR2 FQNEAQ. The length of the CDR3 is 15 residues. The germline V and J ends were trimmed by 3 bases and 3 bases, with 15 bases remaining between them. CDR3 bases: TGTGCCAGCAGCTTCCGACAGGTACACGACTACGAGCAGTACTTC. Amino acids: CASSFRQVHDYEQYF.

The genes are TRBV2 and TRBJ1-2, with D maybe TRBD1 (6 bases). Germline CDR1 and CDR2: SNHLY and FYNNEI. With 7 bases removed from V and 3 bases from J, the gap between germline ends came to 12 bases. This CDR3 comprises 13 residues. CDR3: CASNLRTDYGYTF. The DNA of the CDR3 is TGTGCCAGCAACCTCCGGACAGACTATGGCTACACCTTC.

In DNA, the CDR3 is TGTGCCAGCAGCGCCGGGAGGGGGACGAATCAGCCCCAGCATTTT. Protein product: CASSAGRGTNQPQHF. V and J are TRBV11-2 and TRBJ1-5, with D maybe TRBD1 (6 bases). V lost 5 bases and J lost 4, with 15 bases in between. Germline CDR1 SGHAT, CDR2 FQNNGV. CDR3 length: 15 amino acids.

By share of the sample, this clone is medium-sized. This chain uses TRBV2 with TRBJ2-1, with TRBD2 identical over 11 bases. Germline V gene data show CDR1 as SNHLY and CDR2 as FYNNEI. After removal of 7 bases from V and 4 bases from J, the junction contained 3 bases not matched to a gene. The CDR3 length is 14 residues. This CDR3 reads CASTGLAVYNEQFF. DNA for the CDR3: TGTGCCAGCACGGGACTAGCGGTTTACAATGAGCAGTTCTTC.

Only one count was recorded for this clone. The rearrangement uses TRBV6-6 and TRBJ2-7; 8 nucleotides match TRBD1. The length of the CDR3 is 14 residues. Germline V gives CDR1 MNHNY, CDR2 SVGAGI (reference sequence). The V segment lost 5 bases and the J segment 7 bases; nucleotides outside the gene matches: 10. The DNA of the CDR3 is TGTGCCAGCAGTAGAACTCAGGGGGCGCATGAGCAGTACTTC. Amino acid sequence: CASSRTQGAHEQYF.

This chain links TRBV5-1 with TRBJ1-1, with a tentative D call TRBD1 (5 bases). The length of the CDR3 is 13 residues. Trimming took off 1 base at V and 2 bases at J, with 6 bases between the two ends. In germline, CDR1 is SGHRS, CDR2 YFSETQ. CDR3 nucleotides: TGCGCCAGCAGCTTGCAGGGTAACACTGAAGCTTTCTTT. It is translated as CASSLQGNTEAFF.

The chain links TRBV7-6 to TRBJ1-5; 8 bases are a match to TRBD1. CDR3 size: 16 residues. V trimming: 2 bases; J trimming: 2 bases; junction bases outside the gene matches: 5. Germline V gene sequence: CDR1 SGHVS, CDR2 FNYEAQ. The CDR3, as DNA: TGTGCCAGCAGCTTACGTCGGACAGGGCGCAATCAGCCCCAGCATTTT. Its protein product is CASSLRRTGRNQPQHF.

V is TRBV28 and J is TRBJ2-7; D may be TRBD1 (6 bases). Trimming cost V 2 bases and J 1 base, with 12 bases left between them. This CDR3 contains 15 residues. The germline CDR1 and CDR2 sequences are MDHEN and SYDVKM. The CDR3 protein is CASSLPGHRSYEQYF. The CDR3 DNA reads as TGTGCCAGCAGTTTACCGGGACACCGATCCTACGAGCAGTACTTC.

The rearrangement uses TRBV6-1 and TRBJ2-5, with 8 bases fitting TRBD2. With 5 bases clipped from V and 1 base from J, the junction kept 6 bases outside the gene matches. Germline V gene lookup returns CDR1 MNHNS and CDR2 SASEGT. The CDR3 consists of 15 residues. CDR3 DNA: TGTGCCAGCAGTAGAAGCGGGGGACCCCAAGAGACCCAGTACTTC. Protein product: CASSRSGGPQETQYF.

The chain has TRBV6-5 and TRBJ1-6; 7 positions match TRBD1. Unmatched junction bases numbered 5, after V lost 5 bases and J lost 7 bases. The CDR3 runs to 14 residues. Germline CDR1 reads MNHEY; CDR2 reads SVGAGI. This chain's CDR3 is CASSQGVGNSPLHF. CDR3 sequence (DNA): TGTGCCAGCAGTCAGGGGGTAGGGAATTCACCCCTCCACTTT.

The chain uses TRBV12-5 and TRBJ2-1; D might be TRBD2 (5 bases). This CDR3 region has 12 residues. CDR1 LGHNT and CDR2 FRNRAP come from the germline V gene. V was shortened by 7 bases and J by 9 bases, with 13 bases between the two germline ends. CDR3 residues: CASARQRFEQFF. CDR3 DNA sequence: TGTGCTAGTGCGCGTCAGCGGTTTGAGCAGTTCTTC.

CDR3 in amino acids: CASSQERGPETQYF. CDR3 in DNA: TGCGCCAGCAGCCAAGAGCGGGGCCCAGAGACCCAGTACTTC. The chain links TRBV4-1 to TRBJ2-5; maybe TRBD2 (6 bases). The CDR3 length is 14 residues. From germline, CDR1 is MGHRA and CDR2 YSYEKL. The V end was cut by 0 bases, the J end by 4 bases, with 9 bases between.

This CDR3 is CASSYEQDYGYTF. The CDR3 coding sequence is TGTGCCAGCAGTTACGAGCAAGACTATGGCTACACCTTC. J is TRBJ1-2 and V is TRBV6-6; D remains unclear. The V and J ends lost 2 bases and 3 bases respectively, with 7 bases between them. The CDR3 extends over 13 amino acids. CDR1 is MNHNY and CDR2 is SVGAGI in the germline V gene (reference sequence).

The chain links TRBV5-1 to TRBJ2-5; D perhaps matches TRBD2 (5 bases). V lost 0 bases and J 5 bases, leaving 11 bases between the germline ends. Germline V lookup: CDR1 SGHRS, CDR2 YFSETQ. The length of the CDR3 is 14 residues. The CDR3: CASSLEPSRETQYF. The CDR3 coding sequence is TGCGCCAGCAGCTTGGAACCTAGCAGGGAGACCCAGTACTTC.

V is TRBV7-3 and J is TRBJ2-1; no definite D call. The CDR3 sequence is 13 residues long. Per germline, CDR1 SGHTA and CDR2 FQGTGA. Trimming took off 5 bases at V and 4 bases at J, with 9 bases between the two ends. In DNA form, the CDR3 reads TGTGCCAGCAGCCCTACAGATTACAATGAGCAGTTCTTC. Its translation: CASSPTDYNEQFF. Supplemented by reference TRBV7-3 and TRBJ2-1, the full variable domain reads GAGVSQTPSNKVTEKGKYVELRCDPISGHTALYWYRQSLGQGPEFLIYFQGTGAADDSGLPNDRFFAVRPEGSVSTLKIQRTERGDSAVYLCASSPTDYNEQFFGPGTRLTVL.

This clone has more than one count but fewer than ten. The chain employs TRBV10-3 and TRBJ1-1; D perhaps matches TRBD1 (6 bases). Germline CDR1 and CDR2: ENHRY and SYGVKD. V was cut by 3 bases and J by 4 bases, with 6 bases left in between. The CDR3 covers 12 residues. The CDR3: CAISEGGTEAFF. In DNA form, the CDR3 reads TGTGCCATCAGTGAAGGGGGCACTGAAGCTTTCTTT.

The CDR3 DNA reads as TGTGCCAGCAGTGAAATGACAGGGGGCGGGCAGCCCCAGCATTTT. It is translated as CASSEMTGGGQPQHF. This chain connects TRBV2 to TRBJ1-5, with 10 nucleotides matching TRBD1. Germline CDR1 is SNHLY and CDR2 is FYNNEI. The junction had 5 bases not matched to a gene; V was cut back by 2 bases and J by 7 bases. The CDR3 has 15 amino acids.

The CDR3 spells CASSMRHSNQPQHF. The CDR3 DNA reads as TGTGCCAGTAGTATGAGACATAGCAATCAGCCCCAGCATTTT. The chain has TRBV19 and TRBJ1-5; no firm D call. Trimming took off 3 bases at V and 0 bases at J, with 6 bases between the two ends. From germline, CDR1 is LNHDA and CDR2 SQIVND (reference sequence). The CDR3 is made up of 14 amino acids.

This sequence joins TRBV6-5 and TRBJ1-1; D not resolved. Trimming took off 6 bases at V and 6 bases at J, with 11 bases between the two ends. The CDR3 sequence is 12 residues long. Germline assignment: CDR1 MNHEY and CDR2 SVGAGI. Here the CDR3 reads CASSRLRAEAFF. CDR3 nucleotide sequence: TGTGCCAGCAGCCGACTCCGCGCTGAAGCTTTCTTT.